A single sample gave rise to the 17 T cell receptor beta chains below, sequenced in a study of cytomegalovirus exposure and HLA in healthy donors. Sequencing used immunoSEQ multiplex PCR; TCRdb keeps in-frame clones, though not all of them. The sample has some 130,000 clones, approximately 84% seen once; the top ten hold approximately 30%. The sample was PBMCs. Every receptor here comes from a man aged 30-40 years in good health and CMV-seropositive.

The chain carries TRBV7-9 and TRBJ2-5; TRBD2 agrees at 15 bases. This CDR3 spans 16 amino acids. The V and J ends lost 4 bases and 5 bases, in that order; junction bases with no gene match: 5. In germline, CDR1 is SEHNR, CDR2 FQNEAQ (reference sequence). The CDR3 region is CASSYGLAGGQETQYF. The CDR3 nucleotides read TGTGCCAGCAGCTACGGACTAGCGGGGGGGCAGGAGACCCAGTACTTC.

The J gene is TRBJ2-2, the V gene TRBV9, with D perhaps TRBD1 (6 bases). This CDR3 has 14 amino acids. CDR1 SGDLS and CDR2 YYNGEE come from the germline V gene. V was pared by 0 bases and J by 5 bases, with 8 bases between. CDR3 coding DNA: TGTGCCAGCAGCGTAGGAACAGGGACCGGGGAGCTGTTTTTT. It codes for CASSVGTGTGELFF.

The CDR3 sequence is CASSRKDRGRNEQFF. In DNA, the CDR3 is TGTGCCAGCAGCCGGAAGGACAGGGGGCGGAATGAGCAGTTCTTC. The rearrangement joins TRBV5-4 to TRBJ2-1, with 11 bases that match TRBD1. This CDR3 region has 15 residues. J lost 7 bases, V lost 4 bases, and 7 bases had no gene match. Germline CDR1 SGHNT, CDR2 YYREEE (reference sequence).

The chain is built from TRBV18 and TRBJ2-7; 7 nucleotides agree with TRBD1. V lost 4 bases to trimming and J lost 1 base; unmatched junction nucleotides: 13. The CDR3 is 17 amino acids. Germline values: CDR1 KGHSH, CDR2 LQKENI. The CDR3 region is CASSLSRGTVFSYEQYF. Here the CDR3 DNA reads TGTGCCAGCTCACTCTCCAGGGGGACAGTGTTTTCCTACGAGCAGTACTTC. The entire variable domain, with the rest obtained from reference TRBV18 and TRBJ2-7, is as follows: NAGVMQNPRHLVRRRGQEARLRCSPMKGHSHVYWYRQLPEEGLKFMVYLQKENIIDESGMPKERFSAEFPKEGPSILRIQQVVRGDSAAYFCASSLSRGTVFSYEQYFGPGTRLTVT.

CDR3 nucleotide sequence: TGCAGCGGCACAGGGGGCGGCACTGAAGCTTTCTTT. This translates into CSGTGGGTEAFF. This chain links TRBV29-1 with TRBJ1-1, with 9 bases lining up with TRBD1. The V gene's germline CDR1 is SQVTM and CDR2 ANQGSEA. V trimming: 7 bases; J trimming: 4 bases; junction bases outside the gene matches: 4. This CDR3 is 12 amino acids long.

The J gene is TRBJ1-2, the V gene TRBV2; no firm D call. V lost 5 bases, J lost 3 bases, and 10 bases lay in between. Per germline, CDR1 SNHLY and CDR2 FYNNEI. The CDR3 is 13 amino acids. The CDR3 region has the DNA TGTGCCAGCAGTCCCTATTTCGACTATGGCTACACCTTC. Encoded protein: CASSPYFDYGYTF.

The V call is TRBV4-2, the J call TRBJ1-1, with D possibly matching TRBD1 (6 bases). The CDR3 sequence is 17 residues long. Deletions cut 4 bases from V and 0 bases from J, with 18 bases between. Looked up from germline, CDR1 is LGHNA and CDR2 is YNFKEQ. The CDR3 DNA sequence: TGTGCCAGCAGCCCTCGGGGGGCAGGGGCATTGAACACTGAAGCTTTCTTT. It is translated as CASSPRGAGALNTEAFF.

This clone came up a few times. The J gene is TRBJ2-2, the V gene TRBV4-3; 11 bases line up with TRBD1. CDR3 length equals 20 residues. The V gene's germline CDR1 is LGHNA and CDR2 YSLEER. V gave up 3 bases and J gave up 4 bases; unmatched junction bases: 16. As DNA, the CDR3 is TGCGCCAGCAGCCAGGAAATAACTACCGGGACAGGGGGTCCCACCGGGGAGCTGTTTTTT. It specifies CASSQEITTGTGGPTGELFF.

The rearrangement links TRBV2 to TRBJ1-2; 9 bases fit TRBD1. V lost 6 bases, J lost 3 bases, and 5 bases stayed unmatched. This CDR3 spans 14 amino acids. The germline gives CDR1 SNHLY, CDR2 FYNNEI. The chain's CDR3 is CASSATGGYYGYTF. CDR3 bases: TGTGCCAGCAGCGCTACAGGGGGCTACTATGGCTACACCTTC. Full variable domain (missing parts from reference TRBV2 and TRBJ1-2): EPEVTQTPSHQVTQMGQEVILRCVPISNHLYFYWYRQILGQKVEFLVSFYNNEISEKSEIFDDQFSVERPDGSNFTLKIRSTKLEDSAMYFCASSATGGYYGYTFGSGTRLTVV.

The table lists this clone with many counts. The CDR3 sequence: CASSDNLFYGEQYF. The CDR3 nucleotides are TGTGCCAGCAGTGACAACTTATTCTACGGCGAGCAGTACTTC. The chain joins TRBV2 to TRBJ2-7; D unclear. Germline V CDR1 and CDR2: SNHLY, FYNNEI. The CDR3 extends over 14 amino acids. With 3 bases removed from V and 6 bases from J, the gap between germline ends came to 15 bases.

The CDR3 DNA is TGTGCCAGCAGCTTTGGGGCTTCCTACGAGCAGTACTTC. Residues: CASSFGASYEQYF. V usage is TRBV7-9 and J usage is TRBJ2-7; maybe TRBD1 (5 bases). CDR3 length: 13 amino acids. V lost 3 bases to trimming and J lost 1 base, with 7 bases between them. CDR1 SEHNR and CDR2 FQNEAQ come from the germline V gene (reference sequence).

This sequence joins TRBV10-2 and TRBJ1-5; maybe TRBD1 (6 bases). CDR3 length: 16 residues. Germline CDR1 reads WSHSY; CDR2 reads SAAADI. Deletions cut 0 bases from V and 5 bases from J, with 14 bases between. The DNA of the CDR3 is TGCGCCAGCAGTGAGTCGAAGAGGACAGACGATCAGCCCCAGCATTTT. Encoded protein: CASSESKRTDDQPQHF.

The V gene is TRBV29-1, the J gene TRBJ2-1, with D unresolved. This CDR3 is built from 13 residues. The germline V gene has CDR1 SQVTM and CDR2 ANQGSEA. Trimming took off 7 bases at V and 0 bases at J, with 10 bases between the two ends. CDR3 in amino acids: CSGSSSSYNEQFF. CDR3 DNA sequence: TGCAGCGGTTCGTCGAGCTCCTACAATGAGCAGTTCTTC.

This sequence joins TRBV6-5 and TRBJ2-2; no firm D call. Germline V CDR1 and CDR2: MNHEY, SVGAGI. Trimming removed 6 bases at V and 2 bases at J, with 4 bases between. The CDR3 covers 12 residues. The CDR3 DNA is TGTGCCAGCAGGAGCAACACCGGGGAGCTGTTTTTT. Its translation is CASRSNTGELFF.

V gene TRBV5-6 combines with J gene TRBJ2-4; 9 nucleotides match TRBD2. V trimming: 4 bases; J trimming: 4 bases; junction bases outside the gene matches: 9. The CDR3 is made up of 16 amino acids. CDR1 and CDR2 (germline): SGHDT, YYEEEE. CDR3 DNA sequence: TGTGCCAGCAGCGGCGCGGGAGGGGTCCTTAAAAACATTCAGTACTTC. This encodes CASSGAGGVLKNIQYF.

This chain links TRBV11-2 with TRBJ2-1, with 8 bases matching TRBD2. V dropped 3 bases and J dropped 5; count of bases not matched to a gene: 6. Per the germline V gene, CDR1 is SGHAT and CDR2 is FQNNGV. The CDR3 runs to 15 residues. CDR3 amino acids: CASSLGTRGHNEQFF. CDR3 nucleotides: TGTGCCAGCAGCTTGGGGACTAGGGGTCACAATGAGCAGTTCTTC.

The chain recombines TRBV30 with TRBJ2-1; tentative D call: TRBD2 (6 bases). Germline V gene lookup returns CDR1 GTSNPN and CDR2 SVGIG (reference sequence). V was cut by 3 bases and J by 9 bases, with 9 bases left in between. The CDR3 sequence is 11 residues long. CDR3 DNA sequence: TGTGCCTGGAGGGGACTGCTTGAGCAGTTCTTC. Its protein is CAWRGLLEQFF.